One and the same sample provided the 3 T cell receptor beta chains below, sequenced in a study of beta chain features in type 1 diabetes. Study conclusions and caveats: Moderately but significantly shorter TCRB CDR3s were found in Type 1 diabetes patients in all four CD4+ subsets.

These TCRs' antigens remain unknown. Every isolated RNA sample was fully reverse transcribed, so sequencing captured expressed TCRB transcripts. The method was immunoSEQ multiplex PCR; TCRdb's version includes in-frame clones alone and lacks a portion of them. The data hold about 41,000 clones, with roughly 70% observed a single time. The sequenced material came from Tregs from blood. These receptors all stem from a man aged 30-40 years with type 1 diabetes. Some clones in this sample may be carry-over from other donors' samples.

This sequence joins TRBV4-3 and TRBJ1-1, with unresolved D. Trimming shortened V by 0 bases and J by 9 bases, and 11 bases separated the two germline ends. Germline V CDR1 and CDR2: LGHNA, YSLEER. The CDR3 length is 13 residues. The chain's CDR3 is CASSQERGLQAFF. CDR3 nucleotide sequence: TGCGCCAGCAGCCAAGAAAGAGGGCTTCAAGCTTTCTTT.

This sequence joins TRBV21-1 and TRBJ2-4; the table's D call, TRBD2, has no DNA check behind it. TRBV21-1 counts as a pseudogene. This CDR3 has 17 amino acids. Here the CDR3 DNA reads TGTGCCAGCAGCAATAAGAGGGTCGGGGAGGCCAAAAACATTCAGTACTTC. Its translation: CASSNKRVGEAKNIQYF.

This clone was seen more than once but under ten times. This sequence joins TRBV2 and TRBJ2-1, with 7 positions matching TRBD2. The V and J ends lost 5 bases and 4 bases, in that order; junction bases with no gene match: 5. Per germline, CDR1 SNHLY and CDR2 FYNNEI. The CDR3 contains 14 residues. CDR3 nucleotide sequence: TGTGCCAGCAGTAGGCTAGCGGCATACAATGAGCAGTTCTTC. Amino acid sequence: CASSRLAAYNEQFF.